This passage covers 15 T cell receptor beta chains from one sample sequenced in a study of T cells in Graves' hyperthyroidism and ophthalmopathy. The TCR beta CDR3 regions underwent amplification using RNA transcripts as the source. TCR CDR3 regions were first amplified by RT-PCR with HTBI primers. One entry per CDR3 protein results from TCRdb running MiXCR on the multiplex PCR reads. Of about 600,000 distinct CDR3 sequences in the sample, 16% were seen once. What was sequenced was blood. These receptors came from a woman aged 40 to 50 with Graves' ophthalmopathy.

This clonotype was seen at least ten times. This chain joins TRBV12-3 or TRBV12-4 and TRBJ1-6; perhaps TRBD1 as D (6 bases). The CDR3 consists of 15 residues. The germline V and J ends were trimmed by 5 bases and 9 bases, with 17 bases remaining between them. Here the CDR3 reads CASSAGDRFSSPLHF. CDR3 nucleotides: TGTGCCAGCAGTGCTGGAGACAGGTTTAGTTCACCCCTCCACTTT.

Many counts were recorded for this clonotype. The chain joins TRBV2 to TRBJ2-5, with D unclear. Looked up from germline, CDR1 is SNHLY and CDR2 is FYNNEI. The CDR3 sequence is 16 residues long. Trimming took 1 base from V and 0 from J, leaving 12 bases between them. The CDR3 bases are TGTGCCAGCAGTGAAGGGCCCGCGACGTACCAAGAGACCCAGTACTTC. Amino acid sequence: CASSEGPATYQETQYF.

There are many counts of this clonotype. V is TRBV30 and J is TRBJ2-1, with 12 bases identical to TRBD2. Germline lookup yields CDR1 GTSNPN and CDR2 SVGIG (reference sequence). The CDR3 is 18 residues long. Trimming at V came to 5 bases and at J to 1 base, leaving 12 bases not matched to a gene. The CDR3 is CAWPSGRAGKMSYNEQFF. DNA of the CDR3: TGTGCCTGGCCTAGCGGGAGGGCCGGTAAGATGTCCTACAATGAGCAGTTCTTC.

This clonotype was counted ten times or more. The genes are TRBV5-1 and TRBJ1-2; D gene unclear. CDR1 and CDR2 (germline): SGHRS, YFSETQ. CDR3 size: 14 residues. The ends were cut back, 1 base at V and 8 bases at J, with 15 bases in the middle. CDR3 amino acids: CASSLQTAVGGYTF. DNA for the CDR3: TGCGCCAGCAGCTTGCAGACCGCGGTAGGGGGCTACACCTTC.

V is TRBV5-1 and J is TRBJ1-6; no reliable D call. The V end was cut by 0 bases, the J end by 7 bases, with 11 bases between. In germline, CDR1 is SGHRS, CDR2 YFSETQ. This CDR3 has 15 residues. As DNA, the CDR3 is TGCGCCAGCAGCTTGGATCAGATTATGAATTCACCCCTCCACTTT. Its protein product is CASSLDQIMNSPLHF.

The chain is built from TRBV29-1 and TRBJ2-2; D is perhaps TRBD2 (6 bases). Germline V gene sequence: CDR1 SQVTM, CDR2 ANQGSEA. The V and J ends lost 7 bases and 2 bases respectively, with 8 bases between them. The CDR3 has 12 amino acids. CDR3 DNA sequence: TGCAGCGGGAGGGATAACACCGGGGAGCTGTTTTTT. It codes for CSGRDNTGELFF.

This clonotype was counted only a few times. This chain connects TRBV28 to TRBJ1-4, with 7 bases lining up with TRBD1. The CDR3 loop spans 12 amino acids. Losses at the gene ends were 7 bases for V and 8 bases for J; bases not matched to a gene: 4. Germline V gene data show CDR1 as MDHEN and CDR2 as SYDVKM. CDR3 loop: CASNAQGEKLFF. CDR3 nucleotides: TGTGCCAGCAACGCACAGGGGGAAAAACTGTTTTTT.

This clonotype was counted only a few times. The J gene is TRBJ2-3, the V gene TRBV7-2, with 8 bases aligning to TRBD2. Germline CDR1 is SGHTA and CDR2 is FQGNSA. V shed 7 bases, J shed 2 bases, and the junction held 5 bases outside the gene matches. This CDR3 is built from 14 residues. CDR3 sequence reads: CASIRGGTTDTQYF. The CDR3 coding sequence is TGTGCCAGCATTCGGGGGGGGACCACAGATACGCAGTATTTT.

This clonotype was recorded many times. This chain joins TRBV3-1 and TRBJ2-3; TRBD2 aligns across 12 bases. Trimming removed 4 bases from V and 5 bases from J; junction bases left unmatched: 10. CDR1 and CDR2 (germline): LGHDT, YNNKEL (reference sequence). CDR3 length: 17 residues. CDR3: CASSLYRTSGMGDTQYF. In DNA form, the CDR3 reads TGTGCCAGCAGCCTTTATCGGACTAGCGGGATGGGAGATACGCAGTATTTT.

The chain carries TRBV11-2 and TRBJ2-1; the D is unclear. Per germline, CDR1 SGHAT and CDR2 FQNNGV. The CDR3 is made up of 17 amino acids. V lost 1 base and J 0 bases, leaving 13 bases between the germline ends. The CDR3 bases are TGTGCCAGCAGCTTAGGTGGCGGCAGCAGCTCCTACAATGAGCAGTTCTTC. Protein product: CASSLGGGSSSYNEQFF.

This clonotype has a handful of counts. V is TRBV27 and J is TRBJ2-3; D gene uncertain. CDR1 is MNHEY and CDR2 is SMNVEV in the germline V gene (reference sequence). Trimming took 2 bases from V and 5 from J, leaving 11 bases between them. This CDR3 contains 14 residues. CDR3 DNA: TGTGCCAGCAGTTTAGGGCAGTATAGAGATACGCAGTATTTT. It encodes CASSLGQYRDTQYF.

Only a few counts were recorded for this clonotype. V gene TRBV3-1 combines with J gene TRBJ2-4; 7 positions match TRBD1. Germline V gene sequence: CDR1 LGHDT, CDR2 YNNKEL (reference sequence). The CDR3 totals 15 residues. The V and J ends lost 4 bases and 6 bases, in that order; junction bases with no gene match: 9. The CDR3 coding sequence is TGTGCCAGCAGCCCGTGGGATGCAGGGGGAAACATTCAGTACTTC. Its protein is CASSPWDAGGNIQYF.

This clonotype was picked up many times. DNA for the CDR3: TGCGCCAGCAGCTTAGTCTTTACGGGAGAGCAGTTCTTC. As protein: CASSLVFTGEQFF. The chain links TRBV5-1 to TRBJ2-1, with D tentatively TRBD2 (5 bases). The CDR3 extends over 13 amino acids. The germline V and J ends were trimmed by 2 bases and 10 bases, with 13 bases remaining between them. The germline gives CDR1 SGHRS, CDR2 YFSETQ.

CDR3 coding DNA: TGTGCCAGCAGAACCGGGACAGGGGAGGCAGATACGCAGTATTTT. Translating it yields CASRTGTGEADTQYF. V and J are TRBV6-2 or TRBV6-3 and TRBJ2-3; 10 bases agree with TRBD1. Per the germline V gene, CDR1 is MNHEY and CDR2 is SVGEGT. This CDR3 has 15 residues. The V gene end was trimmed by 6 bases and the J gene end by 4 bases; junction bases not matched to a gene: 7.

CDR3 coding DNA: TGCAGTGCTAGAGATGGGGACCGCAACACCGGGGAGCTGTTTTTT. Amino acid sequence: CSARDGDRNTGELFF. V and J are TRBV20-1 and TRBJ2-2; D might be TRBD1 or TRBD2, each matching 5 bases. The CDR3 runs 15 residues. The V gene lost 0 bases and the J gene lost 2 bases, with 10 bases spanning the gap. Germline values: CDR1 DFQATT, CDR2 SNEGSKA (reference sequence).